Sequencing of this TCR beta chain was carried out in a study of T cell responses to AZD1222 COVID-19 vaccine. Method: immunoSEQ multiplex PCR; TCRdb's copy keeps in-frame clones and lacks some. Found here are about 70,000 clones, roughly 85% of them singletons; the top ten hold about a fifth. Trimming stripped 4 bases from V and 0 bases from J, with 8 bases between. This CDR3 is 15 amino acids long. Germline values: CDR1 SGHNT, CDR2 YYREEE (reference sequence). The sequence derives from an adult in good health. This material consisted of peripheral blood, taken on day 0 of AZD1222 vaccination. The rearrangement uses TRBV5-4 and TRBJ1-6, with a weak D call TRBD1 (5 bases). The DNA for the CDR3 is TGTGCCAGCAGCCCAGGGAGCTCCTATAATTCACCCCTCCACTTT. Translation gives CASSPGSSYNSPLHF.